The present T cell receptor beta chain was sequenced within a study of cytomegalovirus exposure and HLA in healthy donors. General study points: A prior analysis recorded that most TCR beta V segments were productive about 90% or about 30% of the time. A later analysis appeared to link common viral pathogens to several of the most significant clusters.

Note on this clone: Antigen unknown.

Primers included in the PCR were 60 Vbeta and 13 Jbeta primers. Sequenced by immunoSEQ multiplex PCR; TCRdb stores in-frame clones only, minus some. In total, the table holds about 46,000 clones. CDR3 length: 16 residues. The trim removed 4 bases at V and 4 bases at J, leaving 2 bases unmatched. CDR1 SGHAT and CDR2 FQNNGV come from the germline V gene. The sequenced material came from PBMCs. V and J are TRBV11-2 and TRBJ2-1; 15 bases are a match to TRBD2. The origin of this receptor is a woman between 35 and 50 years old in good health and CMV-seronegative. CDR3 protein: CASSSGLAGGYNEQFF. For the CDR3, the DNA is TGTGCCAGCAGCTCGGGACTAGCGGGAGGATACAATGAGCAGTTCTTC.